This section outlines one TCR beta chain sequence together with its context. CDR1 is SGHKS, CDR2 YYEKEE, per germline (reference sequence). The CDR3 sequence is 15 residues long. V lost 4 bases to trimming and J lost 0 bases, with 12 bases between them. This record comes from a study of T cells in localized non-small cell lung cancer. This table comes from immunoSEQ multiplex PCR, and its TCRdb copy is limited to in-frame clones, with some not included. Of more than 20,000 clones listed, over 70% were seen once; the top ten hold 12%. This rearrangement joins TRBV5-5 to TRBJ2-3, with D uncertain. Sequencing used PBMCs, obtained before any cancer treatment. This TCR came from a man between 35 and 75 years old with stage II squamous cell lung carcinoma. The CDR3 spells CASSHGPPSTDTQYF. CDR3 in DNA: TGTGCCAGCAGCCACGGGCCCCCTAGCACAGATACGCAGTATTTT. The full variable domain, with the rest looked up from reference TRBV5-5 and TRBJ2-3, is DAGVTQSPTHLIKTRGQQVTLRCSPISGHKSVSWYQQVLGQGPQFIFQYYEKEERGRGNFPDRFSARQFPNYSSELNVNALLLGDSALYLCASSHGPPSTDTQYFGPGTRLTVL.